The 19 T cell receptor beta chains listed next were all sequenced from one sample in a study of cytomegalovirus exposure and HLA in healthy donors. The PCR was carried out with 60 Vbeta primers and 13 Jbeta primers. Generated by immunoSEQ multiplex PCR, the TCRdb table keeps only in-frame clones and is missing some. The profile covers 90,000 to 100,000 clones, with about 80% appearing a single time and approximately 16% taken by the ten largest. Sequencing was carried out using PBMCs. These TCRs come from a man in his sixties in good health and CMV-seropositive.

The gene calls are TRBV5-1 and TRBJ1-4; 9 positions agree with TRBD1. J lost 0 bases, V lost 0 bases, and 6 bases had no gene match. CDR3 length: 18 residues. Germline V lookup: CDR1 SGHRS, CDR2 YFSETQ. The CDR3 reads CASSLAGTGIATNEKLFF. DNA of the CDR3: TGCGCCAGCAGCTTGGCCGGGACAGGGATTGCAACTAATGAAAAACTGTTTTTT. The whole variable domain, remainder taken from reference TRBV5-1 and TRBJ1-4, is KAGVTQTPRYLIKTRGQQVTLSCSPISGHRSVSWYQQTPGQGLQFLFEYFSETQRNKGNFPGRFSGRQFSNSRSEMNVSTLELGDSALYLCASSLAGTGIATNEKLFFGSGTQLSVL.

The rearrangement uses TRBV7-2 and TRBJ2-1, with a weak D call TRBD1 (6 bases). With 1 base removed from V and 12 bases from J, the gap between germline ends came to 10 bases. The CDR3 consists of 12 residues. Per germline, CDR1 SGHTA and CDR2 FQGNSA. Here the CDR3 DNA reads TGTGCCAGCAGCTTAGGCCCCAGGGGGCAGTTCTTC. Encoded protein: CASSLGPRGQFF.

This chain links TRBV5-8 with TRBJ2-6, with 8 bases matching TRBD1. The CDR3 has 18 residues. Germline CDR1 SGHTS, CDR2 YDEGEE. V lost 2 bases, J lost 0 bases, and 7 bases stayed unmatched. This CDR3 reads CASSLMTGVFSGANVLTF. The CDR3 DNA reads as TGTGCCAGCAGCTTAATGACAGGGGTATTCTCTGGGGCCAACGTCCTGACTTTC.

Ten or more counts support this clone. The V and J genes are TRBV4-3 and TRBJ2-7; D possibly corresponds to TRBD2 (6 bases). Trimming took 1 base from V and 4 from J, leaving 11 bases between them. This CDR3 has 14 amino acids. Germline loops: CDR1 LGHNA, CDR2 YSLEER. The CDR3 sequence is CASSQGVGRYEQYF. The CDR3 coding sequence is TGCGCCAGCAGCCAAGGAGTGGGGAGGTACGAGCAGTACTTC.

The chain combines TRBV2 with TRBJ2-7; 7 positions match TRBD2. In germline, CDR1 is SNHLY, CDR2 FYNNEI. The CDR3 consists of 17 residues. V lost 4 bases and J lost 0; bases outside the gene matches: 12. This chain's CDR3 is CASSVGGNAFFSYEQYF. CDR3 bases: TGTGCCAGCAGTGTGGGAGGGAACGCTTTCTTCTCCTACGAGCAGTACTTC.

The chain recombines TRBV19 with TRBJ2-2, with a possible D match to TRBD2 (5 bases). The germline V gene has CDR1 LNHDA and CDR2 SQIVND (reference sequence). This CDR3 is built from 13 residues. V lost 3 bases, J lost 5 bases, and 7 bases lay in between. The CDR3 DNA is TGTGCCAGTAGTATGAGGGTGACCGGGGAGCTGTTTTTT. Translating it yields CASSMRVTGELFF.

The chain recombines TRBV6-1 with TRBJ2-7; 10 bases fit TRBD1. Germline V gene data show CDR1 as MNHNS and CDR2 as SASEGT. This CDR3 is 14 amino acids long. V was pared by 7 bases and J by 2 bases, with 5 bases of the junction left unmatched. CDR3 sequence: CASTQGTGAYEQYF. In DNA, the CDR3 is TGTGCCAGCACTCAAGGGACAGGGGCCTACGAGCAGTACTTC.

The gene calls are TRBV15 and TRBJ1-5; a possible D gene is TRBD1 (5 bases). The CDR3 extends over 14 amino acids. Germline CDR1 LNHNV, CDR2 YYDKDF (reference sequence). The V end was cut by 0 bases, the J end by 5 bases, with 8 bases between. CDR3 in DNA: TGTGCCACCAGCAGAGAGGGAGGGGATCAGCCCCAGCATTTT. It translates to CATSREGGDQPQHF.

The J gene is TRBJ2-7, the V gene TRBV28; 8 nucleotides agree with TRBD1. From germline, CDR1 is MDHEN and CDR2 SYDVKM. J gave up 0 bases and V 4 bases, and 2 bases lay outside the gene matches. The CDR3 has 14 amino acids. The DNA of the CDR3 is TGTGCCAGCAGTTCAACAGGGGGCTCCTACGAGCAGTACTTC. Its protein product is CASSSTGGSYEQYF.

The rearrangement links TRBV6-1 to TRBJ2-3; D might be TRBD2 (6 bases). The V gene's germline CDR1 is MNHNS and CDR2 SASEGT. This CDR3 is built from 15 residues. Trimming took off 6 bases at V and 2 bases at J, with 15 bases between the two ends. In nucleotides, the CDR3 is TGTGCCAGCAGCTGGGACTCGAGGTTCACAGATACGCAGTATTTT. This translates into CASSWDSRFTDTQYF.

This chain links TRBV18 with TRBJ1-6; no firm D call. Germline loops: CDR1 KGHSH, CDR2 LQKENI. CDR3 length equals 16 residues. The V and J ends lost 3 bases and 9 bases respectively, with 18 bases between them. Here the CDR3 reads CASSPEGPYSGSPLHF. The CDR3 DNA sequence: TGTGCCAGCTCACCGGAGGGCCCCTACTCCGGTTCACCCCTCCACTTT.

This clone appeared a few times. The V and J genes are TRBV10-3 and TRBJ1-3; TRBD1 is a possible D gene (6 bases). The V end was cut by 3 bases, the J end by 4 bases, with 16 bases between. The V gene's germline CDR1 is ENHRY and CDR2 SYGVKD. The CDR3 spans 16 residues. CDR3 residues: CAISEIGGAVGNTIYF. The CDR3 bases are TGTGCCATCAGTGAAATTGGGGGGGCCGTGGGAAACACCATATATTTT.

The chain couples TRBV7-9 to TRBJ1-1; weak D call: TRBD1 (5 bases). Trimming cost V 5 bases and J 4 bases, with 11 bases left between them. CDR3 length: 13 amino acids. CDR1 and CDR2 (germline): SEHNR, FQNEAQ (reference sequence). The CDR3 protein is CASSAGGGTEAFF. CDR3 DNA: TGTGCCAGCAGCGCGGGGGGGGGCACTGAAGCTTTCTTT.

V and J are TRBV7-2 and TRBJ2-5; D might be TRBD2 (5 bases). Per the germline V gene, CDR1 is SGHTA and CDR2 is FQGNSA. With 4 bases removed from V and 5 bases from J, the gap between germline ends came to 14 bases. The CDR3 is 14 amino acids. The CDR3 sequence: CASSSTTTVETQYF. DNA of the CDR3: TGTGCCAGCAGCTCCACGACTACTGTTGAGACCCAGTACTTC.

This chain joins TRBV7-9 and TRBJ2-1; 11 bases map to TRBD2. The V segment lost 6 bases and the J segment 5 bases; nucleotides outside the gene matches: 9. CDR3 length equals 16 residues. Germline lookup yields CDR1 SEHNR and CDR2 FQNEAQ (reference sequence). CDR3 loop: CASRTTGTSGNNEQFF. In DNA form, the CDR3 reads TGTGCCAGCAGAACTACCGGGACTAGCGGTAACAATGAGCAGTTCTTC.

The chain employs TRBV4-3 and TRBJ2-1; maybe TRBD2 (5 bases). Looked up from germline, CDR1 is LGHNA and CDR2 is YSLEER. The CDR3 has 15 residues. V gave up 0 bases and J gave up 2 bases, with 8 bases separating them. The CDR3 DNA sequence: TGCGCCAGCAGCCAAGAAGGACTCCCCTACAATGAGCAGTTCTTC. Its protein product is CASSQEGLPYNEQFF.

V and J are TRBV2 and TRBJ2-1; 7 bases line up with TRBD2. The CDR3 spans 12 residues. Unmatched junction bases numbered 8, after V lost 6 bases and J lost 12 bases. From germline, CDR1 is SNHLY and CDR2 FYNNEI. Written as DNA, the CDR3 is TGTGCCAGCAGGGGGGGAGTAGCGGGGCAGTTCTTC. It translates to CASRGGVAGQFF.

This clone was counted between two and nine times. V usage is TRBV5-1 and J usage is TRBJ1-1; possibly TRBD1 for D (5 bases). V lost 3 bases and J lost 0, with 6 bases in between. The germline gives CDR1 SGHRS, CDR2 YFSETQ. CDR3 length equals 13 residues. CDR3 in DNA: TGCGCCAGCAGCTCAGGGCTGAACACTGAAGCTTTCTTT. This gives the protein CASSSGLNTEAFF.

A few counts support this clone. The chain recombines TRBV5-6 with TRBJ1-2, with 7 bases fitting TRBD1. J lost 4 bases, V lost 0 bases, and 3 bases had no gene match. The CDR3 runs to 14 residues. The germline CDR1 and CDR2 sequences are SGHDT and YYEEEE. CDR3 protein: CASSLGRGLYGYTF. The DNA for the CDR3 is TGTGCCAGCAGCTTGGGTAGGGGGCTCTATGGCTACACCTTC.